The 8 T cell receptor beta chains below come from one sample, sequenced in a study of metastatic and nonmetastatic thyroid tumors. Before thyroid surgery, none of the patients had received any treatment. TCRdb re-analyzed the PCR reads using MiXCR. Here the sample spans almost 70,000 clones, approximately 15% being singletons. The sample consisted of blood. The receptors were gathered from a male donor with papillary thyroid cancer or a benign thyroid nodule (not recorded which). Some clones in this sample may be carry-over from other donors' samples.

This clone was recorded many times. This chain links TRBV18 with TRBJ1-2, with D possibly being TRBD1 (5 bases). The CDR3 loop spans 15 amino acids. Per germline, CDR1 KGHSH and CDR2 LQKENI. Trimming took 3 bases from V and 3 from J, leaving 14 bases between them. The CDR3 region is CASSPPGERHYGYTF. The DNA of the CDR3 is TGTGCCAGCTCACCCCCGGGGGAGAGACACTATGGCTACACCTTC.

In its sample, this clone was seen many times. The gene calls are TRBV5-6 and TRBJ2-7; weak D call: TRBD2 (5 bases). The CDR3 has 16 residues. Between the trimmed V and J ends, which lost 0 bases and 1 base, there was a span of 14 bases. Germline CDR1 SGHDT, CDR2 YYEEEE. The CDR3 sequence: CASSLEVAPVSYEQYF. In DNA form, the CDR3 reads TGTGCCAGCAGCTTGGAGGTAGCGCCTGTTTCCTACGAGCAGTACTTC. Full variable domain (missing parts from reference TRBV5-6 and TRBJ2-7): DAGVTQSPTHLIKTRGQQVTLRCSPKSGHDTVSWYQQALGQGPQFIFQYYEEEERQRGNFPDRFSGHQFPNYSSELNVNALLLGDSALYLCASSLEVAPVSYEQYFGPGTRLTVT.

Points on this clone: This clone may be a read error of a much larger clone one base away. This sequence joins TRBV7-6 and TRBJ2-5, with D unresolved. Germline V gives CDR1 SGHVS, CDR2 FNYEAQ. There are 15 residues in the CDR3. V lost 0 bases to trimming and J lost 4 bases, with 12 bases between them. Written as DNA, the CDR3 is TGTGCCAGCAGCTTAGCTGGCTGGTGGGGAGAGACCCAGTACTTC. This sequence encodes CASSLAGWWGETQYF.

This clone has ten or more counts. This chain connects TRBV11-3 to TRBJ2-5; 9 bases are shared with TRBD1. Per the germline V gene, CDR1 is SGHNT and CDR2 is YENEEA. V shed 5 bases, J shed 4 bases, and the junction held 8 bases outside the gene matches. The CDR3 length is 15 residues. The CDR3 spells CASSDSTGGRETQYF. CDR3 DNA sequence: TGTGCCAGCAGCGACAGTACAGGGGGCCGAGAGACCCAGTACTTC. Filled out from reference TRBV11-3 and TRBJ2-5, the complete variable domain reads EAGVVQSPRYKIIEKKQPVAFWCNPISGHNTLYWYLQNLGQGPELLIRYENEEAVDDSQLPKDRFSAERLKGVDSTLKIQPAELGDSAVYLCASSDSTGGRETQYFGPGTRLLVL.

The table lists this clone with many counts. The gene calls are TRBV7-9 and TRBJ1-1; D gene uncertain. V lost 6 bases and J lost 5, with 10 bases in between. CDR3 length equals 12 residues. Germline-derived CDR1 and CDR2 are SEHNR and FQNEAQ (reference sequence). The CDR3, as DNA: TGTGCCAGCAGGGGGTCGGGAACTGAAGCTTTCTTT. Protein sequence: CASRGSGTEAFF.

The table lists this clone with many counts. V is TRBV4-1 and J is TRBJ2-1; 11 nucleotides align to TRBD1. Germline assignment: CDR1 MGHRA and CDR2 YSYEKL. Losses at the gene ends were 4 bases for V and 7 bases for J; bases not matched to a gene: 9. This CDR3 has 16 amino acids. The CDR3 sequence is CASSPAGTGGINEQFF. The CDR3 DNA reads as TGCGCCAGCAGCCCTGCCGGGACAGGGGGTATAAATGAGCAGTTCTTC.

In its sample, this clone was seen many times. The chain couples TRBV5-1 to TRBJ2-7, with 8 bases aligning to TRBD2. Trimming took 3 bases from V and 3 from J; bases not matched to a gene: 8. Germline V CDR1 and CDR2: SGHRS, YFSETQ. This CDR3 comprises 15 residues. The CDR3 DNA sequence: TGCGCCAGCAGCTCTACCGGGACTAGTCTCTACGAGCAGTACTTC. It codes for CASSSTGTSLYEQYF.

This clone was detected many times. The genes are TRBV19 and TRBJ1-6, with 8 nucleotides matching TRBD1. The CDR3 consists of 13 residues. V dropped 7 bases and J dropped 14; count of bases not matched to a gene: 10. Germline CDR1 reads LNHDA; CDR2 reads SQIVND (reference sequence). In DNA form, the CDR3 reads TGTGCCAGTACCCCCTCGGACAGGGCAACCCTCCACTTT. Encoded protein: CASTPSDRATLHF.